The source of this T cell receptor beta chain is a study of T cell responses to AZD1222 COVID-19 vaccine. Overall study findings and caveats: Every sample of the repertoires postdated the peak T cell response. Clonal diversity was possibly underestimated, and the donors were mostly white British, with more females. Just a handful of people given AZD1222 tested seropositive at baseline.

Turning to this clone: Its specificity is unknown.

Data came from immunoSEQ multiplex PCR; TCRdb stores just in-frame clones and leaves some out. The table shows 240,000 or so clones, with 85% to 95% occurring only once. Unmatched junction bases numbered 4, after V lost 2 bases and J lost 7 bases. The CDR3 runs 15 residues. CDR1 and CDR2 from the germline V gene are SGDLS and YYNGEE. V and J are TRBV9 and TRBJ1-6; 9 bases line up with TRBD1. Material: peripheral blood, obtained on day 0 of AZD1222 vaccination. This TCR was sampled from an adult in good health. The CDR3 reads CASSVGQGLNSPLHF. DNA for the CDR3: TGTGCCAGCAGCGTCGGACAGGGGCTAAATTCACCCCTCCACTTT.